Listed below are T cell receptor beta chains from one sample, sequenced in a study of T-cell memory formation after mild COVID-19. TCRdb reprocessed the 5' RACE reads via MiXCR and lists one record per CDR3 protein. The table shows over 55,000 distinct CDR3 sequences, with over 9% occurring only once. Sequences were obtained from PBMCs or a T cell subset sorted from them (not recorded which). All receptors come from a man aged 18 to 29 who had mild COVID-19 (a few samples of this study predate the infection). Cell type and time point are not known. CDR3s include the opening cysteine and the closing phenylalanine or tryptophan. A D gene is named only where the DNA matches it firmly. Expanded clones are given a class, and other clones once, few, many or no size at all.

size: many; length: 15; V: TRBV27; D: .; J: TRBJ1-6; DNA: TGTGCCAGCAGTACGAAACACCTTCCGATTTCCCCCCTCCACTTT; CDR3: CASSTKHLPISPLHF
size: medium-sized; length: 14; V: TRBV10-3; D: .; J: TRBJ2-1; DNA: TGTGCCATCCGACGGTTAGGGTCCTACAATGAGCAGTTCTTC; CDR3: CAIRRLGSYNEQFF
size: many; length: 14; V: TRBV7-9; D: .; J: TRBJ2-5; DNA: TGTGCCAGCAGCACAACGGGGTACCAAGAGACCCAGTACTTC; CDR3: CASSTTGYQETQYF
size: .; length: 14; V: TRBV7-8; D: .; J: TRBJ1-2; DNA: TGTGCCAGCAGCCTTGGGGACTCAGCTATCGGCTACACCTTC; CDR3: CASSLGDSAIGYTF
size: .; length: 15; V: TRBV18; D: TRBD2; J: TRBJ2-5; DNA: TGTGCCAGCTCACCTCGGGCTAGCGGGGAGGAGACCCAGTACTTC; CDR3: CASSPRASGEETQYF
size: few; length: 17; V: TRBV7-8; D: .; J: TRBJ2-5; DNA: TGTGCCAGCAGCCTAAGTGCAGGGGCCCCATCGTGGGAGACCCAGTACTTC; CDR3: CASSLSAGAPSWETQYF
size: .; length: 15; V: TRBV7-8; D: .; J: TRBJ1-1; DNA: TGTGCCAGCAGCTTAGTTCCCAGGGGAGGCACTGAAGCTTTCTTT; CDR3: CASSLVPRGGTEAFF
size: many; length: 16; V: TRBV7-6; D: TRBD1; J: TRBJ2-1; DNA: TGTGCCAGCAGCTTAGAAGGGACAGGGCTGACCAATGAGCAGTTCTTC; CDR3: CASSLEGTGLTNEQFF
size: .; length: 15; V: TRBV20-1; D: .; J: TRBJ1-1; DNA: TGCAGTGCTAGGACCTTGGGGGGAGGGAACACTGAAGCTTTCTTT; CDR3: CSARTLGGGNTEAFF
size: few; length: 14; V: TRBV12-5; D: TRBD1; J: TRBJ2-3; DNA: TGTGCTAGTGGTTTGGGACAGGGGACAGATACGCAGTATTTT; CDR3: CASGLGQGTDTQYF
size: .; length: 15; V: TRBV12-3/TRBV12-4; D: TRBD2; J: TRBJ2-6; DNA: TGTGCCAGCAACTTGGGAGGGTCTGGGGCCAACGTCCTGACTTTC; CDR3: CASNLGGSGANVLTF
size: few; length: 14; V: TRBV7-2; D: .; J: TRBJ2-3; DNA: TGTGCCAGCAGCCCCCCGGGGGGCCGAGATACGCAGTATTTT; CDR3: CASSPPGGRDTQYF
size: many; length: 11; V: TRBV7-9; D: .; J: TRBJ2-2; DNA: TGTGCCAGCAGCATCTACCAGGAGCTGTTTTTT; CDR3: CASSIYQELFF
size: .; length: 15; V: TRBV6-1; D: .; J: TRBJ1-6; DNA: TGTGCCAGCAGTGAAAGGCCCCAGGGAAATTCACCCCTCCACTTT; CDR3: CASSERPQGNSPLHF
size: many; length: 12; V: TRBV7-2; D: .; J: TRBJ1-1; DNA: TGTGCCAGCAGCTTATATGGCACTGAAGCTTTCTTT; CDR3: CASSLYGTEAFF
size: few; length: 15; V: TRBV4-3; D: .; J: TRBJ2-7; DNA: TGCGCCAGCAGCCAAGATTGGCTAGCCGCCTACGAGCAGTACTTC; CDR3: CASSQDWLAAYEQYF
size: .; length: 16; V: TRBV7-2; D: TRBD2; J: TRBJ2-2; DNA: TGTGCCAGCAGCTTGAGCGGGGAGGCACTCACCGGGGAGCTGTTTTTT; CDR3: CASSLSGEALTGELFF
size: many; length: 15; V: TRBV7-3; D: .; J: TRBJ2-6; DNA: TGTGCCAGCAGCTCGGGTCTCTCTGGGGCCAACGTCCTGACTTTC; CDR3: CASSSGLSGANVLTF
size: few; length: 17; V: TRBV11-2; D: .; J: TRBJ1-1; DNA: TGTGCCAGCAGCCCGATCGGCGTACGGGGGCGAAGGGGAGAAGCTTTCTTT; CDR3: CASSPIGVRGRRGEAFF
size: .; length: 15; V: TRBV4-3; D: .; J: TRBJ1-5; DNA: TGCGCCAGCAGCCAAGATCGCCACCAGGACCAGCCCCAGCATTTT; CDR3: CASSQDRHQDQPQHF
size: many; length: 14; V: TRBV5-1; D: .; J: TRBJ2-3; DNA: TGCGCCAGCAGCAGCCGGGACAGCACAGATACGCAGTATTTT; CDR3: CASSSRDSTDTQYF
size: .; length: 15; V: TRBV12-3/TRBV12-4; D: TRBD1; J: TRBJ1-6; DNA: TGTGCCAGCAGTTTACGGACAGGGGGCGTTTCACCCCTCCACTTT; CDR3: CASSLRTGGVSPLHF
size: many; length: 13; V: TRBV5-1; D: .; J: TRBJ2-7; DNA: TGCGCCAGCCACCTCGACGGTGCCTACGAGCAGTACTTC; CDR3: CASHLDGAYEQYF
size: many; length: 12; V: TRBV29-1; D: .; J: TRBJ2-7; DNA: TGCAGCGTTGAAGTAGCCGACTACGAGCAGTACTTC; CDR3: CSVEVADYEQYF
size: .; length: 12; V: TRBV24-1; D: .; J: TRBJ2-1; DNA: TGTGCCACTCAGACAGGCTACAATGAGCAGTTCTTC; CDR3: CATQTGYNEQFF
size: .; length: 15; V: TRBV3-2; D: .; J: TRBJ2-4; DNA: TGTGCCAGCAGCCAAGTCCGGGACAGGGCGAACATTCAGTACTTC; CDR3: CASSQVRDRANIQYF
size: .; length: 13; V: TRBV20-1; D: .; J: TRBJ1-5; DNA: TGCAGTGCGCATCACGGTGACAATCAGCCCCAGCATTTT; CDR3: CSAHHGDNQPQHF
size: .; length: 15; V: TRBV5-1; D: .; J: TRBJ2-5; DNA: TGCGCCAGCAGCCCGAGGGAGGCAGGTTGGGAGACCCAGTACTTC; CDR3: CASSPREAGWETQYF
size: many; length: 14; V: TRBV6-6; D: .; J: TRBJ2-2; DNA: TGTGCCAGCATGGGGGTAGTCGGCACCGGGGAGCTGTTTTTT; CDR3: CASMGVVGTGELFF
size: .; length: 15; V: TRBV28; D: .; J: TRBJ1-2; DNA: TGTGCCAGCAGTTTTGGGCAGGGCCTCGACTATGGCTACACCTTC; CDR3: CASSFGQGLDYGYTF
size: .; length: 14; V: TRBV10-3; D: TRBD1; J: TRBJ2-7; DNA: TGTGCCATCAGTGAGTTGGACAGGGGGCACGAGCAGTACTTC; CDR3: CAISELDRGHEQYF
size: many; length: 12; V: TRBV12-3/TRBV12-4; D: .; J: TRBJ2-2; DNA: TGTGCCAGCAGTTTCCGGCCCGGGGAGCTGTTTTTT; CDR3: CASSFRPGELFF
size: few; length: 13; V: TRBV20-1; D: .; J: TRBJ1-5; DNA: TGCAGTGCTAGAGGTTGGGTTAATCAGCCCCAGCATTTT; CDR3: CSARGWVNQPQHF
size: .; length: 15; V: TRBV10-1; D: TRBD2; J: TRBJ2-2; DNA: TGCGCCAGCAGTGAGAAAGCGGGGGACACCGGGGAGCTGTTTTTT; CDR3: CASSEKAGDTGELFF
size: .; length: 14; V: TRBV5-1; D: .; J: TRBJ2-5; DNA: TGCGCCAGCAGCCCGGAAGGGGGGGGGAAGACCCAGTACTTC; CDR3: CASSPEGGGKTQYF
size: .; length: 17; V: TRBV4-2; D: TRBD2; J: TRBJ2-1; DNA: TGTGCCAGCAGCCAAGGGCCCGCGGGGGAAGTCCCGAATGAGCAGTTCTTC; CDR3: CASSQGPAGEVPNEQFF
size: many; length: 13; V: TRBV7-9; D: .; J: TRBJ2-1; DNA: TGTGCCAGCCCAAGGGCAGGGAAGGGTGAGCAGTTCTTC; CDR3: CASPRAGKGEQFF
size: .; length: 15; V: TRBV2; D: .; J: TRBJ1-2; DNA: TGTGCCAGCAGTCTTGGTCCCGGTGGGGGCTATGGCTACACCTTC; CDR3: CASSLGPGGGYGYTF
size: .; length: 14; V: TRBV5-1; D: .; J: TRBJ1-1; DNA: TGCGCCAGCAGCCAATTCACAGGGAACACTGAAGCTTTCTTT; CDR3: CASSQFTGNTEAFF
size: .; length: 17; V: TRBV7-2; D: .; J: TRBJ1-1; DNA: TGTGCCAGCAGCTTACTCCGGGGGGCAGACTTAAACACTGAAGCTTTCTTT; CDR3: CASSLLRGADLNTEAFF
size: .; length: 16; V: TRBV7-3; D: TRBD2; J: TRBJ2-3; DNA: TGTGCCAGCAGCTTAAGGGCGGGGGGGCCAGCAGATACGCAGTATTTT; CDR3: CASSLRAGGPADTQYF
size: few; length: 14; V: TRBV11-2; D: .; J: TRBJ2-7; DNA: TGTGCCAGCAGCCGGGGACACAGCTCCTACGAGCAGTACTTC; CDR3: CASSRGHSSYEQYF
size: .; length: 14; V: TRBV15; D: .; J: TRBJ1-1; DNA: TGTGCCACCAGCAGAGAAGGAGGGGGCACTGAAGCTTTCTTT; CDR3: CATSREGGGTEAFF
size: many; length: 13; V: TRBV4-3; D: .; J: TRBJ2-7; DNA: TGCGCCAGCAGTCGAGACAGAGCCTACGAGCAGTACTTC; CDR3: CASSRDRAYEQYF
size: .; length: 13; V: TRBV9; D: .; J: TRBJ1-1; DNA: TGTGCCAGCAGCGACGGAGGGAGCGCTGAAGCTTTCTTT; CDR3: CASSDGGSAEAFF
size: .; length: 13; V: TRBV11-2; D: .; J: TRBJ1-1; DNA: TGTGCCAGCAGACTCGCAGGGAACACTGAAGCTTTCTTT; CDR3: CASRLAGNTEAFF
size: .; length: 12; V: TRBV6-5; D: .; J: TRBJ2-5; DNA: TGTGCCAGCTTCTTGGACGGCGAGACCCAGTACTTC; CDR3: CASFLDGETQYF
size: few; length: 16; V: TRBV2; D: .; J: TRBJ2-5; DNA: TGTGCCAGCAGTGAAGGGAGAGCCTCGACGTGGGAGACCCAGTACTTC; CDR3: CASSEGRASTWETQYF
size: many; length: 13; V: TRBV5-5; D: .; J: TRBJ2-1; DNA: TGTGCCAGCAGCTTGGCCCCGAACAATGAGCAGTTCTTC; CDR3: CASSLAPNNEQFF
size: .; length: 13; V: TRBV5-7; D: .; J: TRBJ2-7; DNA: TGTGCCAGCAGCTCAAGCTTTTGGTACGAGCAGTACTTC; CDR3: CASSSSFWYEQYF
size: .; length: 14; V: TRBV6-2/TRBV6-3; D: TRBD1; J: TRBJ2-2; DNA: TGTGCCAGCAGGACAGGGATCGGGTTCGGGGAGCTGTTTTTT; CDR3: CASRTGIGFGELFF
size: many; length: 13; V: TRBV12-3/TRBV12-4; D: .; J: TRBJ2-5; DNA: TGTGCCAGCAGGGAACAGGGTGGAGAGACCCAGTACTTC; CDR3: CASREQGGETQYF
size: .; length: 13; V: TRBV4-1; D: .; J: TRBJ2-7; DNA: TGCGCCAGCAGCCAGATGGTGGGCTACGAGCAGTACTTC; CDR3: CASSQMVGYEQYF
size: few; length: 15; V: TRBV4-1; D: .; J: TRBJ1-2; DNA: TGCGCCAGCAGCCAAGCATCCACCCCAATCTATGGCTACACCTTC; CDR3: CASSQASTPIYGYTF
size: few; length: 13; V: TRBV6-6; D: .; J: TRBJ1-1; DNA: TGTGCCAGCAGTTACCTGGGGGACACTGAAGCTTTCTTT; CDR3: CASSYLGDTEAFF